This TCR beta chain was sequenced for a study of a mutant IDH1 vaccine in newly diagnosed glioma. Across the study: Radiotherapy alone preceded vaccination by 4-6 weeks; alternatively, vaccination started with temozolomide cycles.

Trimming took 7 bases from V and 8 from J, leaving 15 bases between them. Germline V lookup: CDR1 LGHNT, CDR2 FRNRAP. This CDR3 has 13 residues. The time point denotes: week 47, end of study. Topical imiquimod accompanied each vaccine dose, which consisted of 300 ug of mutant IDH1 20-mer peptide. The table came from immunoSEQ multiplex PCR; TCRdb's copy has only in-frame clones and leaves some out. This table holds roughly 21,000 clones, almost 85% found once. Turning to this clone: The antigen is not known.

The TCR comes from a man aged 40-50 years with glioma. The rearrangement links TRBV12-5 to TRBJ2-1; D is perhaps TRBD1 (6 bases). The sample here was PBMCs, taken from a glioma patient whose treatment included an IDH1 peptide vaccine. The CDR3 nucleotides are TGTGCTAGTGCACCCAGGGGCTTCGATGAGCAGTTCTTC. It codes for CASAPRGFDEQFF.